Presented here are 20 T cell receptor beta chains from one specimen sequenced in a study of blood T cell repertoires in COVID-19. Generated by immunoSEQ multiplex PCR, the TCRdb table keeps only in-frame clones and is missing some. The profile covers around 250,000 clones, with roughly 84% appearing a single time and more than 1.5% taken by the ten largest. The sequencing sample was made of peripheral blood. These receptors came from a woman aged 35 to 49 who had recovered from COVID-19.

The V gene is TRBV5-1, the J gene TRBJ1-4; tentatively, D is TRBD1 (6 bases). V was shortened by 0 bases and J by 8 bases, with 14 bases between the two germline ends. From germline, CDR1 is SGHRS and CDR2 YFSETQ. The CDR3 is 15 amino acids. CDR3 in DNA: TGCGCCAGCAGCTTGGAAGGGACATTGGGGGAAAAACTGTTTTTT. It translates to CASSLEGTLGEKLFF.

This clone is a singleton in its sample. The rearrangement joins TRBV28 to TRBJ1-1; D possibly corresponds to TRBD1 (6 bases). The ends were cut back, 7 bases at V and 6 bases at J, with 15 bases in the middle. The CDR3 runs to 13 residues. Germline CDR1 is MDHEN and CDR2 is SYDVKM. CDR3 loop: CASTSFGQSEAFF. As DNA, the CDR3 is TGTGCCAGCACTTCCTTCGGACAGTCTGAAGCTTTCTTT.

The chain carries TRBV7-8 and TRBJ1-5; tentative D call: TRBD1 (6 bases). CDR1 is SGHVS, CDR2 FQNEAQ, per germline. Trimming removed 4 bases at V and 1 base at J, with 17 bases between. The CDR3 has 17 amino acids. The CDR3 bases are TGTGCCAGCAGCTCACCGGGACACACTGTCAGCAATCAGCCCCAGCATTTT. It yields the protein CASSSPGHTVSNQPQHF.

This clone is a singleton in its sample. The chain recombines TRBV7-9 with TRBJ2-1, with D possibly matching TRBD2 (5 bases). The CDR3 is 15 amino acids. Germline V gene data show CDR1 as SEHNR and CDR2 as FQNEAQ (reference sequence). The V end lost 6 bases, the J end lost 0 bases, and 12 bases lay between the germline ends. This chain's CDR3 is CASSRLRSSYNEQFF. The CDR3 nucleotides read TGTGCCAGCAGTCGACTACGGAGCTCCTACAATGAGCAGTTCTTC.

The V call is TRBV19, the J call TRBJ2-5; 8 positions match TRBD2. This CDR3 has 16 residues. J lost 5 bases, V lost 4 bases, and 12 bases had no gene match. Germline-derived CDR1 and CDR2 are LNHDA and SQIVND (reference sequence). The chain's CDR3 is CASSTITGTRGETQYF. The DNA of the CDR3 is TGTGCCAGTAGTACGATTACCGGGACTAGAGGCGAGACCCAGTACTTC.

This rearrangement joins TRBV3-1 (or the pseudogene TRBV3-2) to TRBJ1-2, with TRBD1 as a possible D gene (5 bases). CDR1 and CDR2 (germline): LGHDT, YNNKEL (reference sequence). The CDR3 totals 13 residues. V lost 7 bases and J 8 bases, leaving 17 bases between the germline ends. CDR3 bases: TGTGCCAGCACTACAGGCGGGGGACGAGGCTACACCTTC. It encodes CASTTGGGRGYTF.

This chain uses TRBV5-4 with TRBJ2-7; 7 nucleotides agree with TRBD1. V lost 7 bases, J lost 3 bases, and 22 bases stayed unmatched. Germline CDR1 reads SGHNT; CDR2 reads YYREEE (reference sequence). This CDR3 spans 18 amino acids. The CDR3 reads CASGNWDSHHTVNYEQYF. The CDR3 nucleotides are TGTGCCAGCGGAAACTGGGACAGCCACCACACAGTTAACTACGAGCAGTACTTC.

This clone was detected ten times or more. The same CDR3 is also encoded by other DNA sequences in this sample. The chain is built from TRBV4-1 and TRBJ2-5; 7 bases are a match to TRBD1. V lost 4 bases and J lost 3; bases outside the gene matches: 5. Looked up from germline, CDR1 is MGHRA and CDR2 is YSYEKL. The length of the CDR3 is 14 residues. The CDR3 DNA reads TGCGCCAGCAGCCCGCGGACAGGAGAAGAGACCCAGTACTTC. Translation: CASSPRTGEETQYF.

This clone occurred once. The chain employs TRBV2 and TRBJ1-1; D gene uncertain. The V end was cut by 6 bases, the J end by 0 bases, with 11 bases between. Germline assignment: CDR1 SNHLY and CDR2 FYNNEI. The CDR3 is 14 residues long. The DNA of the CDR3 is TGTGCCAGCAGGCTCAGGTTCTTGAACACTGAAGCTTTCTTT. Translating gives CASRLRFLNTEAFF.

J is TRBJ1-2 and V is TRBV11-2; 9 bases match TRBD1. Germline loops: CDR1 SGHAT, CDR2 FQNNGV. With V trimmed by 5 bases and J by 4 bases, 14 bases remained unmatched. This CDR3 region has 17 residues. The chain's CDR3 is CASSTPGTGKDSYGYTF. The CDR3 DNA is TGTGCCAGCAGCACCCCCGGGACAGGGAAGGATAGCTATGGCTACACCTTC.

The chain joins TRBV6-5 to TRBJ2-7, with D unresolved. Trimming took 0 bases from V and 7 from J, leaving 13 bases between them. CDR3 size: 14 residues. Germline V gene lookup returns CDR1 MNHEY and CDR2 SVGAGI. CDR3 amino acids: CASSYSVRHEEQYF. The CDR3, as DNA: TGTGCCAGCAGTTACTCAGTTCGCCACGAGGAGCAGTACTTC.

A single count supports this clone. The CDR3: CASSSIRGQGMVAGTVLTF. DNA for the CDR3: TGTGCCAGCAGCTCGATTAGGGGACAGGGGATGGTGGCAGGGACCGTCCTGACTTTC. This sequence joins TRBV11-2 and TRBJ2-6; TRBD1 matches 10 bases. Germline assignment: CDR1 SGHAT and CDR2 FQNNGV. The CDR3 is made up of 19 amino acids. After removal of 4 bases from V and 12 bases from J, the junction contained 21 bases not matched to a gene.

The V call is TRBV5-5, the J call TRBJ1-2; no definite D call. Per germline, CDR1 SGHKS and CDR2 YYEKEE (reference sequence). CDR3 length: 16 residues. The V and J ends lost 4 bases and 4 bases respectively, with 20 bases between them. The chain's CDR3 is CASSPSGGFSAYGYTF. The CDR3 DNA reads TGTGCCAGCAGCCCCAGTGGAGGTTTCTCGGCCTATGGCTACACCTTC.

The chain links TRBV5-1 to TRBJ1-4, with 12 bases that match TRBD1. The germline V gene encodes CDR1 SGHRS and CDR2 YFSETQ. CDR3 length: 16 residues. The ends lost 4 bases at V and 7 bases at J; junction bases unmatched: 8. The CDR3 DNA reads as TGCGCCAGCAGCGCGGGACAGGGGGCAAGGCGTGAAAAACTGTTTTTT. This gives the protein CASSAGQGARREKLFF.

The chain carries TRBV4-2 and TRBJ1-2; TRBD1 agrees at 10 bases. After removal of 4 bases from V and 4 bases from J, the junction contained 12 bases not matched to a gene. This CDR3 spans 17 amino acids. Germline CDR1 and CDR2: LGHNA and YNFKEQ. CDR3 DNA: TGTGCCAGCAGCCCTCCCGGGACAGGGGTCATCGGCTATGGCTACACCTTC. Protein product: CASSPPGTGVIGYGYTF.

The CDR3 here is CSAHETDTQYF. The CDR3 DNA follows: TGCAGTGCCCATGAGACAGATACGCAGTATTTT. The rearrangement joins TRBV20-1 to TRBJ2-3; no definite D call. The CDR3 is made up of 11 amino acids. Germline loops: CDR1 DFQATT, CDR2 SNEGSKA (reference sequence). The germline V and J ends were trimmed by 6 bases and 3 bases, with 7 bases remaining between them.

The CDR3 spells CASSFPGQGANEQYF. DNA of the CDR3: TGCGCCAGCAGCTTTCCGGGACAGGGGGCTAACGAGCAGTACTTC. V is TRBV5-1 and J is TRBJ2-7; 12 bases agree with TRBD1. Germline CDR1 is SGHRS and CDR2 is YFSETQ. The CDR3 is 15 amino acids. The ends lost 2 bases at V and 5 bases at J; junction bases unmatched: 5.

Remarks on this clone: Other DNA variants within this sample encode the same CDR3. CDR3 sequence reads: CASSLARVQETQYF. Written as DNA, the CDR3 is TGCGCCAGCAGCTTGGCGCGCGTCCAAGAGACCCAGTACTTC. The V call is TRBV5-1, the J call TRBJ2-5; D call uncertain. This CDR3 has 14 residues. V was cut by 0 bases and J by 1 base, with 7 bases left in between. CDR1 SGHRS and CDR2 YFSETQ come from the germline V gene.

This clone has only a few counts. The chain couples TRBV5-1 to TRBJ2-1; 7 positions match TRBD1. The length of the CDR3 is 13 residues. Germline CDR1 SGHRS, CDR2 YFSETQ. J gave up 3 bases and V 6 bases, and 3 bases lay outside the gene matches. This CDR3 reads CASTRDSYNEQFF. The CDR3 DNA reads TGCGCCAGCACAAGGGACAGCTACAATGAGCAGTTCTTC.

There are a few counts of this clone. This chain connects TRBV18 to TRBJ1-1; 7 bases align to TRBD1. Germline trimming cut 5 bases from V and 7 bases from J; bases unmatched to any gene: 7. The CDR3 is 13 amino acids. From germline, CDR1 is KGHSH and CDR2 LQKENI. CDR3 sequence (DNA): TGTGCCAGCTCAGCGGACAGGTCCATTGAAGCTTTCTTT. The encoded protein is CASSADRSIEAFF.